One sample yielded the 17 T cell receptor beta chains listed below, sequenced in a study of shared clonotypes between healthy human individuals. Sequencing used immunoSEQ multiplex PCR; TCRdb keeps in-frame clones, though not all of them. The sample has roughly 2.5 million clones; around nine tenths are singletons. The sequenced sample consisted of naive CD4+ T cells sorted from blood. Regarding subset: CD45RA+ positively selected. The receptor set was obtained from a man aged 18 to 35 in good health.

The chain has TRBV12-5 and TRBJ1-1, with TRBD1 matching over 9 bases. V shed 4 bases, J shed 5 bases, and the junction held 5 bases outside the gene matches. This CDR3 region has 14 residues. Germline V gene sequence: CDR1 LGHNT, CDR2 FRNRAP. The CDR3 region is CASGSGTGRTEAFF. CDR3 bases: TGTGCTAGTGGTTCCGGGACAGGGAGGACTGAAGCTTTCTTT.

The V gene is TRBV7-2, the J gene TRBJ2-5, with D possibly TRBD2 on 6 matching bases. Trimming cost V 2 bases and J 4 bases, with 11 bases left between them. CDR1 and CDR2 (germline): SGHTA, FQGNSA. The CDR3 is 14 amino acids. The chain's CDR3 is CASSLRRRGETQYF. The CDR3 DNA reads TGTGCCAGCAGCTTACGGCGGAGGGGAGAGACCCAGTACTTC. Complete variable domain (other parts from reference TRBV7-2 and TRBJ2-5): GAGVSQSPSNKVTEKGKDVELRCDPISGHTALYWYRQSLGQGLEFLIYFQGNSAPDKSGLPSDRFSAERTGGSVSTLTIQRTQQEDSAVYLCASSLRRRGETQYFGPGTRLLVL.

The chain couples TRBV10-3 to TRBJ1-5, with TRBD1 matching over 9 bases. The CDR3 length is 16 residues. Trimming at V came to 10 bases and at J to 6 bases, leaving 16 bases not matched to a gene. Germline CDR1 and CDR2: ENHRY and SYGVKD. The CDR3 DNA reads TGTGCCACCTCCCGGGACAGGGTTACCTTTGTTCAGCCCCAGCATTTT. This gives the protein CATSRDRVTFVQPQHF.

The chain joins TRBV5-6 to TRBJ1-2, with TRBD1 matching over 7 bases. The junction had 5 bases not matched to a gene; V was cut back by 7 bases and J by 2 bases. CDR3 size: 13 residues. The germline gives CDR1 SGHDT, CDR2 YYEEEE. Here the CDR3 reads CASWETGNYGYTF. The DNA of the CDR3 is TGTGCCAGCTGGGAGACAGGGAACTATGGCTACACCTTC.

The table lists this clone with a few counts. The rearrangement joins TRBV19 to TRBJ1-5; no definite D call. The V end lost 7 bases, the J end lost 3 bases, and 16 bases lay between the germline ends. The CDR3 is 15 residues long. Germline values: CDR1 LNHDA, CDR2 SQIVND (reference sequence). The CDR3 spells CASTSGVGDNQPQHF. The CDR3, as DNA: TGTGCCAGTACCTCCGGGGTGGGCGACAATCAGCCCCAGCATTTT.

The V gene is TRBV27, the J gene TRBJ1-6, with TRBD1 matching 7 bases. The germline gives CDR1 MNHEY, CDR2 SMNVEV (reference sequence). J gave up 5 bases and V 6 bases, and 4 bases lay outside the gene matches. CDR3 length: 14 residues. The CDR3 reads CASREDRNNSPLHF. In DNA, the CDR3 is TGTGCCAGCAGAGAGGACAGGAATAATTCACCCCTCCACTTT.

The CDR3 sequence is CASSRVTGGVSGELFF. The CDR3 DNA reads TGTGCCAGCAGCAGGGTCACAGGAGGGGTTTCCGGGGAGCTGTTTTTT. The gene calls are TRBV7-6 and TRBJ2-2; TRBD2 might be the D (6 bases). Germline CDR1 reads SGHVS; CDR2 reads FNYEAQ. The V end lost 5 bases, the J end lost 6 bases, and 19 bases lay between the germline ends. CDR3 length: 16 amino acids.

The chain couples TRBV11-2 to TRBJ2-3; 8 nucleotides align to TRBD2. The CDR3 is made up of 14 amino acids. Germline V gene data show CDR1 as SGHAT and CDR2 as FQNNGV. The J segment lost 2 bases and the V segment lost 5 bases, leaving 3 bases of the junction unmatched. CDR3 DNA sequence: TGTGCCAGCAGCCTTAGCGGGACCACAGATACGCAGTATTTT. Protein: CASSLSGTTDTQYF.

The gene calls are TRBV5-1 and TRBJ2-6; the D is unclear. From germline, CDR1 is SGHRS and CDR2 YFSETQ. Trimming stripped 0 bases from V and 4 bases from J, with 8 bases between. This CDR3 is 15 amino acids long. The CDR3, as DNA: TGCGCCAGCAGCTTGGCTGGGGTCGGGGCCAACGTCCTGACTTTC. This codes for CASSLAGVGANVLTF.

This clone was picked up a small number of times. The rearrangement links TRBV2 to TRBJ1-2, with unresolved D. The CDR3 sequence is 14 residues long. The V gene lost 5 bases and the J gene lost 0 bases, with 10 bases spanning the gap. Germline CDR1 reads SNHLY; CDR2 reads FYNNEI. This chain's CDR3 is CASSMGRSNYGYTF. The CDR3 DNA follows: TGTGCCAGCAGTATGGGCAGGTCTAACTATGGCTACACCTTC.

This chain joins TRBV6-4 and TRBJ1-3; possibly TRBD1 for D (5 bases). Germline values: CDR1 MRHNA, CDR2 SNTAGT. The CDR3 length is 19 residues. V lost 9 bases, J lost 4 bases, and 31 bases lay in between. Here the CDR3 reads CASIQVKETPYGQGNTIYF. In DNA, the CDR3 is TGTGCCAGTATACAGGTCAAGGAAACACCATATGGGCAAGGAAACACCATATATTTT.

The rearrangement uses TRBV7-2 and TRBJ2-1; 9 bases line up with TRBD1. The junction had 4 bases not matched to a gene; V was cut back by 1 base and J by 3 bases. This CDR3 spans 16 amino acids. Per germline, CDR1 SGHTA and CDR2 FQGNSA. CDR3 nucleotides: TGTGCCAGCAGCTTAGAGGGGACAGGGATCTACAATGAGCAGTTCTTC. This sequence encodes CASSLEGTGIYNEQFF.

This rearrangement joins TRBV5-6 to TRBJ2-5; D gene uncertain. The J call is uncertain, as TRBJ2-7 better fits the DNA end. Per germline, CDR1 SGHDT and CDR2 YYEEEE. The CDR3 extends over 15 amino acids. CDR3 bases: TGTGCCAGCACTAAGACCGGGCCGAGCTCCTACGAGCAGTACTTC. Protein sequence: CASTKTGPSSYEQYF.

This chain joins TRBV14 and TRBJ2-3; D gene unclear. With 2 bases removed from V and 4 bases from J, the gap between germline ends came to 16 bases. Looked up from germline, CDR1 is SGHDN and CDR2 is FVKESK. CDR3 size: 16 residues. CDR3 nucleotides: TGTGCCAGCAGCCAACCACGGCTAGGATTCGCAGATACGCAGTATTTT. Amino acid sequence: CASSQPRLGFADTQYF.

This chain uses TRBV28 with TRBJ2-5, with D possibly TRBD1 on 5 matching bases. The CDR3 has 17 residues. Germline-derived CDR1 and CDR2 are MDHEN and SYDVKM. The germline V and J ends were trimmed by 1 base and 3 bases, with 18 bases remaining between them. The DNA for the CDR3 is TGTGCCAGCAGTTTATTCGTAGGGGCCAACCTAGAAGAGACCCAGTACTTC. Its translation: CASSLFVGANLEETQYF.

Notes on this clone: This same CDR3 is encoded by further DNA sequences in the sample. This chain connects TRBV4-3 to TRBJ2-7; TRBD1 matches at 8 bases. CDR1 LGHNA and CDR2 YSLEER come from the germline V gene. This CDR3 comprises 14 residues. With 3 bases clipped from V and 2 bases from J, the junction kept 3 bases outside the gene matches. The CDR3 coding sequence is TGCGCCAGCAGCCAGAGGACAGGGCCCTACGAGCAGTACTTC. It encodes CASSQRTGPYEQYF.

This clone was seen a few times. The chain couples TRBV7-9 to TRBJ1-1; a weak D match, TRBD1 (6 bases). The germline gives CDR1 SEHNR, CDR2 FQNEAQ (reference sequence). This CDR3 is 15 amino acids long. The V and J ends lost 6 bases and 4 bases respectively, with 18 bases between them. The CDR3 coding sequence is TGTGCCAGCAGTCGCGAGGCAGGGGAGGTCACTGAAGCTTTCTTT. It codes for CASSREAGEVTEAFF.